The 29 T cell receptor beta chains given below trace back to one sample, sequenced in a study of spatial heterogeneity in lung cancer. Study results and limitations: Tumor mutation counts were tracked by expanded intratumoral alpha and beta TCR counts.

Time point noted: sample taken at primary tumor resection. Their antigens remain unidentified. TCRdb reanalysed the 5' RACE reads using MiXCR and keeps one entry per CDR3 protein. Counted here are more than 10,000 distinct CDR3 sequences, under 6.5% occurring once; the ten biggest clones make up around 33%. The sample here was lung tumor tissue, taken at surgery. The receptor set was obtained from a male donor with early-stage non-small cell lung cancer.

This clonotype has at least ten counts. The rearrangement uses TRBV29-1 and TRBJ1-1; D gene ambiguous. The CDR3 loop spans 14 amino acids. The ends were cut back, 2 bases at V and 1 base at J, with 11 bases in the middle. The germline gives CDR1 SQVTM, CDR2 ANQGSEA. CDR3 region: CSVERGFGNTEAFF. CDR3 DNA: TGCAGCGTTGAAAGAGGCTTCGGGAACACTGAAGCTTTCTTT.

V usage is TRBV7-2 and J usage is TRBJ2-3; the D gene is possibly TRBD1 (5 bases). CDR1 SGHTA and CDR2 FQGNSA come from the germline V gene. Trimming took off 5 bases at V and 2 bases at J, with 11 bases between the two ends. The CDR3 runs 14 residues. Written as DNA, the CDR3 is TGTGCCAGCAGCATTAGACAGACCACAGATACGCAGTATTTT. The encoded protein is CASSIRQTTDTQYF.

Ten or more counts support this clonotype. This chain joins TRBV12-3 or TRBV12-4 and TRBJ2-1; 7 bases fit TRBD1. The CDR3 is made up of 15 amino acids. With V trimmed by 7 bases and J by 2 bases, 8 bases remained unmatched. CDR3: CASTPGQGAYNEQFF. The CDR3, as DNA: TGTGCCAGCACCCCGGGGCAGGGGGCCTACAATGAGCAGTTCTTC.

This clonotype was recorded at least ten times. The rearrangement joins TRBV14 to TRBJ1-1; D is ambiguous. The germline CDR1 and CDR2 sequences are SGHDN and FVKESK. The CDR3 extends over 13 amino acids. Trimming took 6 bases from V and 4 from J, leaving 12 bases between them. The CDR3 coding sequence is TGTGCCAGCAGTACGCAGTGGGGCACTGAAGCTTTCTTT. Protein sequence: CASSTQWGTEAFF.

The V call is TRBV25-1, the J call TRBJ2-5, with D perhaps TRBD1 or TRBD2 (6 bases each). CDR1 is MGHDK, CDR2 SYGVNS, per germline. Trimming took 6 bases from V and 5 from J, leaving 7 bases between them. CDR3 length: 11 residues. The CDR3 coding sequence is TGTGCCAGCAGGGGGGGCGAGACCCAGTACTTC. This encodes CASRGGETQYF.

This clonotype was detected many times. The chain has TRBV13 and TRBJ1-6; D call uncertain. Germline V gene sequence: CDR1 PRHDT, CDR2 FYEKMQ (reference sequence). The CDR3 runs to 12 residues. The V gene lost 5 bases and the J gene lost 10 bases, with 9 bases spanning the gap. This CDR3 reads CASSLGRSPLHF. The CDR3 bases are TGTGCCAGCAGCCTCGGCCGATCACCCCTCCACTTT.

This clonotype was seen many times. The V and J genes are TRBV7-9 and TRBJ2-1; 12 bases match TRBD2. The V segment lost 4 bases and the J segment 6 bases; nucleotides outside the gene matches: 7. Germline values: CDR1 SEHNR, CDR2 FQNEAQ (reference sequence). There are 16 residues in the CDR3. The CDR3 DNA follows: TGTGCCAGCAGCTCTCAACTAGCGGGGGGAGTCAATGAGCAGTTCTTC. This gives the protein CASSSQLAGGVNEQFF.

This chain uses TRBV5-1 with TRBJ2-5; either TRBD1 or TRBD2 may fit D (6 bases each). The CDR3 totals 14 residues. V shed 4 bases and J shed 1 base, with 11 bases lying between them. Germline lookup yields CDR1 SGHRS and CDR2 YFSETQ. CDR3 sequence reads: CASSPQGGQETQYF. CDR3 in DNA: TGCGCCAGCAGCCCACAGGGAGGCCAAGAGACCCAGTACTTC.

This clonotype has at least ten counts. This rearrangement joins TRBV7-2 to TRBJ2-1; no clear D. Germline values: CDR1 SGHTA, CDR2 FQGNSA. This CDR3 is built from 14 residues. Trimming took 1 base from V and 3 from J, leaving 7 bases between them. The CDR3 DNA reads as TGTGCCAGCAGCTTAGTTGACCTCTACAATGAGCAGTTCTTC. Translating it yields CASSLVDLYNEQFF.

This clonotype was seen many times. J is TRBJ2-3 and V is TRBV4-3; maybe TRBD2 (6 bases). Trimming shortened V by 3 bases and J by 2 bases, and 18 bases separated the two germline ends. The CDR3 is made up of 17 amino acids. Germline V gene data show CDR1 as LGHNA and CDR2 as YSLEER. CDR3 amino acids: CASSQTSFGGPTDTQYF. CDR3 sequence (DNA): TGCGCCAGCAGCCAGACCTCTTTCGGAGGGCCCACAGATACGCAGTATTTT.

This clonotype rates as medium-sized. The chain carries TRBV20-1 and TRBJ1-1; TRBD1 agrees at 7 bases. The CDR3 consists of 12 residues. Losses at the gene ends were 5 bases for V and 6 bases for J; bases not matched to a gene: 6. Germline CDR1 and CDR2: DFQATT and SNEGSKA (reference sequence). In nucleotides, the CDR3 is TGCAGTGCTCCTCCAGGGGGGGCTGAAGCTTTCTTT. Translation: CSAPPGGAEAFF.

This clonotype has at least ten counts. The rearrangement uses TRBV5-5 and TRBJ2-3; D is uncertain. The V gene's germline CDR1 is SGHKS and CDR2 YYEKEE (reference sequence). Deletions cut 4 bases from V and 4 bases from J, with 13 bases between. CDR3 length equals 14 residues. CDR3 loop: CASSDTRRADTQYF. CDR3 DNA sequence: TGTGCCAGCAGCGACACCCGACGGGCAGATACGCAGTATTTT.

This clonotype was observed at least ten times. The DNA of the CDR3 is TGTGCCAGCAGCCCCACTAGCGCGAGCACAGATACGCAGTATTTT. Its translation is CASSPTSASTDTQYF. V usage is TRBV6-6 and J usage is TRBJ2-3; TRBD2 matches at 7 bases. The germline V gene encodes CDR1 MNHNY and CDR2 SVGAGI (reference sequence). J lost 0 bases, V lost 6 bases, and 6 bases had no gene match. The CDR3 spans 15 residues.

This chain uses TRBV20-1 with TRBJ2-3; a weak D match, TRBD2 (6 bases). The V and J ends lost 1 base and 2 bases respectively, with 13 bases between them. Germline loops: CDR1 DFQATT, CDR2 SNEGSKA (reference sequence). The length of the CDR3 is 15 residues. CDR3 bases: TGCAGTGCTAGAGTCCCTCTAGCGCACACAGATACGCAGTATTTT. As protein: CSARVPLAHTDTQYF.

There are many counts of this clonotype. The CDR3 bases are TGTGCCAGTACCCTAAGGGGGGGACGGAACACCGGGGAGCTGTTTTTT. Translating it yields CASTLRGGRNTGELFF. V and J are TRBV19 and TRBJ2-2, with D tentatively TRBD2 (7 bases). The CDR3 has 16 amino acids. From germline, CDR1 is LNHDA and CDR2 SQIVND (reference sequence). Between the trimmed V and J ends, which lost 7 bases and 1 base, there was a span of 16 bases.

In its sample, this clonotype was seen many times. The V call is TRBV5-3, the J call TRBJ2-1; tentatively, D is TRBD1 (6 bases). TRBV5-3 is known as an ORF, though its function is uncertain. The CDR3 covers 20 residues. Trimming stripped 0 bases from V and 0 bases from J, with 22 bases between. Here the CDR3 reads CARSLAVFRGTLSSYNEQFF. The CDR3 DNA reads as TGTGCCAGAAGCTTGGCCGTGTTCAGGGGAACGCTCAGCTCCTACAATGAGCAGTTCTTC.

This clonotype was counted ten times or more. J is TRBJ2-1 and V is TRBV7-2, with D perhaps matching TRBD2 (5 bases). CDR3 size: 13 residues. Per the germline V gene, CDR1 is SGHTA and CDR2 is FQGNSA. Trimming pared 2 bases from V and 6 bases from J, leaving 8 bases between. The CDR3 is CASSLTSFNEQFF. The CDR3 nucleotides are TGTGCCAGCAGCTTAACTAGTTTCAATGAGCAGTTCTTC.

This clonotype occurred many times. The chain employs TRBV20-1 and TRBJ1-2; no firm D call. This CDR3 comprises 13 residues. V was shortened by 6 bases and J by 3 bases, with 14 bases between the two germline ends. Germline assignment: CDR1 DFQATT and CDR2 SNEGSKA (reference sequence). The CDR3 bases are TGCAGTGCAGTCCCTGGAACCGACTATGGCTACACCTTC. Its protein product is CSAVPGTDYGYTF.

A few counts support this clonotype. The chain combines TRBV30 with TRBJ2-1; D not certain. This CDR3 is built from 12 residues. The germline gives CDR1 GTSNPN, CDR2 SVGIG (reference sequence). The V gene lost 3 bases and the J gene lost 3 bases, with 6 bases spanning the gap. The CDR3 DNA reads TGTGCCTGGAGGCAAGGCTACAATGAGCAGTTCTTC. It translates to CAWRQGYNEQFF.

This clonotype was picked up many times. The chain joins TRBV5-4 to TRBJ2-3, with TRBD2 identical over 9 bases. Germline V gene sequence: CDR1 SGHNT, CDR2 YYREEE (reference sequence). V shed 0 bases, J shed 4 bases, and the junction held 6 bases outside the gene matches. The CDR3 totals 16 residues. The CDR3 loop reads CASSLGYSGGADTQYF. Here the CDR3 DNA reads TGTGCCAGCAGCTTGGGTTATAGCGGGGGCGCAGATACGCAGTATTTT.

This clonotype is judged medium-sized. This rearrangement joins TRBV5-6 to TRBJ1-1; D not certain. Per germline, CDR1 SGHDT and CDR2 YYEEEE. V lost 0 bases and J 3 bases, leaving 9 bases between the germline ends. The CDR3 length is 14 residues. In DNA, the CDR3 is TGTGCCAGCAGCTTGGGGTACGGTTACACTGAAGCTTTCTTT. Its protein is CASSLGYGYTEAFF.

This clonotype was counted ten times or more. The chain joins TRBV5-1 to TRBJ1-1, with D possibly being TRBD1 (6 bases). Between the trimmed V and J ends, which lost 0 bases and 3 bases, there was a span of 15 bases. Germline CDR1 and CDR2: SGHRS and YFSETQ. This CDR3 is built from 16 residues. The CDR3 DNA sequence: TGCGCCAGCAGCTTGGATACAGGGTTTTTGGACACTGAAGCTTTCTTT. As protein: CASSLDTGFLDTEAFF.

This clonotype showed up many times. The chain employs TRBV12-3 or TRBV12-4 and TRBJ2-4; 8 bases agree with TRBD1. Trimming at V came to 5 bases and at J to 11 bases, leaving 11 bases not matched to a gene. CDR3 length equals 14 residues. CDR3 sequence (DNA): TGTGCCAGCAGTCCCCACTCGGACAGGGAACTTCAGTACTTC. This sequence encodes CASSPHSDRELQYF.

This clonotype came up many times. The chain couples TRBV25-1 to TRBJ1-1, with no clear D. Trimming stripped 1 base from V and 3 bases from J, with 12 bases between. The CDR3 length is 15 residues. Germline CDR1 is MGHDK and CDR2 is SYGVNS. The CDR3 sequence is CASSESGVRDTEAFF. In DNA form, the CDR3 reads TGTGCCAGCAGTGAATCTGGCGTCCGGGACACTGAAGCTTTCTTT.

This clonotype was counted ten times or more. The chain uses TRBV29-1 and TRBJ1-1; D is uncertain. There are 16 residues in the CDR3. Trimming cost V 5 bases and J 2 bases, with 21 bases left between them. The germline gives CDR1 SQVTM, CDR2 ANQGSEA. The CDR3, as DNA: TGCAGCGTTCCCCAGGACCGAACAACCGGTAACACTGAAGCTTTCTTT. This sequence encodes CSVPQDRTTGNTEAFF.

V gene TRBV19 combines with J gene TRBJ2-3, with 8 bases aligning to TRBD1. The CDR3 has 16 residues. Trimming took 0 bases from V and 0 from J; bases not matched to a gene: 2. CDR1 LNHDA and CDR2 SQIVND come from the germline V gene (reference sequence). This chain's CDR3 is CASSIDRGLSTDTQYF. The CDR3 nucleotides read TGTGCCAGTAGTATAGACAGGGGGCTAAGCACAGATACGCAGTATTTT.

This clonotype occurred many times. The chain carries TRBV18 and TRBJ1-2; no clear D gene. V was cut by 4 bases and J by 2 bases, with 8 bases left in between. CDR1 and CDR2 (germline): KGHSH, LQKENI. The CDR3 totals 13 residues. This CDR3 reads CASSLDTNYGYTF. The CDR3 DNA is TGTGCCAGCTCACTTGACACCAACTATGGCTACACCTTC. Combining the CDR3 with reference TRBV18 and TRBJ1-2 gives the whole variable domain NAGVMQNPRHLVRRRGQEARLRCSPMKGHSHVYWYRQLPEEGLKFMVYLQKENIIDESGMPKERFSAEFPKEGPSILRIQQVVRGDSAAYFCASSLDTNYGYTFGSGTRLTVV.

This clonotype was found many times. The chain links TRBV20-1 to TRBJ2-7; D remains unclear. V lost 3 bases and J 0 bases, leaving 15 bases between the germline ends. Looked up from germline, CDR1 is DFQATT and CDR2 is SNEGSKA (reference sequence). This CDR3 has 15 residues. The CDR3 coding sequence is TGCAGTGCTAGCACTCATGCCCGTACCTCCTACGAGCAGTACTTC. As protein: CSASTHARTSYEQYF.

This chain joins TRBV12-3 or TRBV12-4 and TRBJ2-3; D might be TRBD2 (5 bases). Trimming pared 6 bases from V and 1 base from J, leaving 14 bases between. The CDR3 extends over 15 amino acids. CDR3 residues: CASSIGSGRTDTQYF. The CDR3 DNA follows: TGTGCCAGCAGCATCGGAAGCGGACGCACAGATACGCAGTATTTT.